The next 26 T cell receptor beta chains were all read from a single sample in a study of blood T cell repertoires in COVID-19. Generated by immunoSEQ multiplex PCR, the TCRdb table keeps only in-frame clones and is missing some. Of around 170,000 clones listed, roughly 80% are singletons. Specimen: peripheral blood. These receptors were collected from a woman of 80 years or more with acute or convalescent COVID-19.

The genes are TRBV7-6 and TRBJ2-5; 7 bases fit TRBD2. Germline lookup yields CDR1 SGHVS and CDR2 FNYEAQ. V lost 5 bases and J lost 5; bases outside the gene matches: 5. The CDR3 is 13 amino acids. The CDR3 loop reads CASSGGVVETQYF. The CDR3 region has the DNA TGTGCCAGCAGCGGGGGGGTAGTGGAGACCCAGTACTTC. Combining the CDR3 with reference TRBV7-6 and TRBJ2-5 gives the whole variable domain GAGVSQSPRYKVTKRGQDVALRCDPISGHVSLYWYRQALGQGPEFLTYFNYEAQQDKSGLPNDRFSAERPEGSISTLTIQRTEQRDSAMYRCASSGGVVETQYFGPGTRLLVL.

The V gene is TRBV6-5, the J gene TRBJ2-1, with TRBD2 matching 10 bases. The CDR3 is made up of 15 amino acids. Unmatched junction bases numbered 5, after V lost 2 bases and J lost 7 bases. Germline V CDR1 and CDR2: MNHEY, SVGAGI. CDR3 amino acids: CASSYASGSANEQFF. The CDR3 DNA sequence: TGTGCCAGCAGTTACGCTAGCGGGAGTGCGAATGAGCAGTTCTTC.

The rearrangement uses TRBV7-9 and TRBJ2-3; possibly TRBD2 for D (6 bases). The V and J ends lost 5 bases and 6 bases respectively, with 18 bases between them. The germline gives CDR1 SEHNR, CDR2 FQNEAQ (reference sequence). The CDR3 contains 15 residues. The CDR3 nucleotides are TGTGCCAGCAGCCAGGGACTTATCGTTCGGGATACGCAGTATTTT. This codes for CASSQGLIVRDTQYF.

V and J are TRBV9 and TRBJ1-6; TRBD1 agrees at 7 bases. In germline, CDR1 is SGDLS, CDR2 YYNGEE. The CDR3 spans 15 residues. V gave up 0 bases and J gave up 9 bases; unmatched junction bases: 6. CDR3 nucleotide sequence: TGTGCCAGCAGCGTAGGGGGTAGGGGGCCTTCACCCCTCCACTTT. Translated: CASSVGGRGPSPLHF.

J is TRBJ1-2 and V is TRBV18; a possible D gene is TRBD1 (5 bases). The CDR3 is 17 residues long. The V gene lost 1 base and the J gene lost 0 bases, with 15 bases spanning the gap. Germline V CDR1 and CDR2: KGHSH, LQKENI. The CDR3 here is CASSPLDSLLANYGYTF. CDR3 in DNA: TGTGCCAGCTCACCACTAGACAGCCTTCTTGCTAACTATGGCTACACCTTC.

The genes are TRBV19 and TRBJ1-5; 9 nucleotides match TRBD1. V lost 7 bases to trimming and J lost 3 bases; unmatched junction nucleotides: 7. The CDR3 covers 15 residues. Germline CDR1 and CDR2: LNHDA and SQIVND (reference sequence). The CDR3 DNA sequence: TGTGCCAGTACCTCGACAGGGGGACTCAATCAGCCCCAGCATTTT. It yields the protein CASTSTGGLNQPQHF. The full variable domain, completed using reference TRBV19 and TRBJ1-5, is DGGITQSPKYLFRKEGQNVTLSCEQNLNHDAMYWYRQDPGQGLRLIYYSQIVNDFQKGDIAEGYSVSREKKESFPLTVTSAQKNPTAFYLCASTSTGGLNQPQHFGDGTRLSIL.

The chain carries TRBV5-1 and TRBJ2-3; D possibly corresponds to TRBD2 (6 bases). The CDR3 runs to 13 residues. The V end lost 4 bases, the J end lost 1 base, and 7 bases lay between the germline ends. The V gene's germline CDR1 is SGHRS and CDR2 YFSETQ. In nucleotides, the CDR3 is TGCGCCAGCAGCGGAGGGGGCACAGATACGCAGTATTTT. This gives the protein CASSGGGTDTQYF.

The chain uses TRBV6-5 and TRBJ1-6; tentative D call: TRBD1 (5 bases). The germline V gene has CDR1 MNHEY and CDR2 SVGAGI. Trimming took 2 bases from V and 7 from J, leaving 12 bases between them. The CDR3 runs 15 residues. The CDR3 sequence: CASSYSGGLNSPLHF. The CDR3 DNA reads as TGTGCCAGCAGTTACAGTGGGGGGTTGAATTCACCCCTCCACTTT.

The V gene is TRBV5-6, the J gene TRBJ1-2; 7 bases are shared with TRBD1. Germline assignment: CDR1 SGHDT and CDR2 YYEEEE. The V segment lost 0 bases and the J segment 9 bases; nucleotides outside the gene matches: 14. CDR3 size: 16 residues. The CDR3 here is CASSLEGDRALHRYTF. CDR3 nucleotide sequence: TGTGCCAGCAGCTTGGAGGGAGACAGGGCCCTTCATCGCTACACCTTC.

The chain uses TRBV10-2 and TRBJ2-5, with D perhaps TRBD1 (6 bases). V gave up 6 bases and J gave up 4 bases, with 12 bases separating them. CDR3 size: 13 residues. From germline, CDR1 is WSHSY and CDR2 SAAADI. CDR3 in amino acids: CASRLGGGETQYF. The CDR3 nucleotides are TGCGCCAGCAGACTAGGGGGTGGAGAGACCCAGTACTTC.

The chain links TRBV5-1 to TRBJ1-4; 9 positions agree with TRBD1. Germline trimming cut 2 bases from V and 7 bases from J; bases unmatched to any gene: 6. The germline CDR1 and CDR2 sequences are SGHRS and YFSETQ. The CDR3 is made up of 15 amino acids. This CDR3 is CASSFGTGRFEKLFF. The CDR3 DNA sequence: TGCGCCAGCAGCTTCGGGACAGGGAGGTTTGAAAAACTGTTTTTT.

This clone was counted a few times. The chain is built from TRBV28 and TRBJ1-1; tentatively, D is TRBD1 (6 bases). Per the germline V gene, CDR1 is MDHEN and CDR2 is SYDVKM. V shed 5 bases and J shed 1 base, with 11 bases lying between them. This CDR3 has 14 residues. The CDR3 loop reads CASSIQGSNTEAFF. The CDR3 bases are TGTGCCAGCAGTATACAGGGATCGAACACTGAAGCTTTCTTT.

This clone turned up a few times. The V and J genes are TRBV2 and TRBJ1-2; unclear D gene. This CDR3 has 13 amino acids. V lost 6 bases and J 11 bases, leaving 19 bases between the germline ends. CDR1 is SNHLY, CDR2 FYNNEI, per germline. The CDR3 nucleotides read TGTGCCAGCAGAATTAACTATTACGGAGGGTACACCTTC. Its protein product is CASRINYYGGYTF. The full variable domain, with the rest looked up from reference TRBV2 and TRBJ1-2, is EPEVTQTPSHQVTQMGQEVILRCVPISNHLYFYWYRQILGQKVEFLVSFYNNEISEKSEIFDDQFSVERPDGSNFTLKIRSTKLEDSAMYFCASRINYYGGYTFGSGTRLTVV.

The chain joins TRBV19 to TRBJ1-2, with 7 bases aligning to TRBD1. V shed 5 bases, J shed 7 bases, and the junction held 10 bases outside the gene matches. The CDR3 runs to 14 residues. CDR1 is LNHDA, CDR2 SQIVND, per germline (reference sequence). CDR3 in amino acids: CASSYRDRKGGYTF. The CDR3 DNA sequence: TGTGCCAGTAGTTACCGGGACAGAAAAGGTGGCTACACCTTC.

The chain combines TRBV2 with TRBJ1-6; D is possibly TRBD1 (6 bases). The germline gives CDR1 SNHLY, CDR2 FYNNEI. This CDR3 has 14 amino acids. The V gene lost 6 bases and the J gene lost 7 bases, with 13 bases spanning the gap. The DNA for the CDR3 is TGTGCCAGCAGCTTAACAGGGAGAAATTCACCCCTCCACTTT. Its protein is CASSLTGRNSPLHF. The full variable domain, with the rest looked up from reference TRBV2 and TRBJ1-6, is EPEVTQTPSHQVTQMGQEVILRCVPISNHLYFYWYRQILGQKVEFLVSFYNNEISEKSEIFDDQFSVERPDGSNFTLKIRSTKLEDSAMYFCASSLTGRNSPLHFGNGTRLTVT.

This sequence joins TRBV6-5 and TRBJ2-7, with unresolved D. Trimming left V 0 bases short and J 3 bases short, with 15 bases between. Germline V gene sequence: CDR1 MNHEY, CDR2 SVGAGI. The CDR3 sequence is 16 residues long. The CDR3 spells CASSYSNSGEVYEQYF. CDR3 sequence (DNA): TGTGCCAGCAGTTACTCGAATTCGGGTGAAGTCTACGAGCAGTACTTC.

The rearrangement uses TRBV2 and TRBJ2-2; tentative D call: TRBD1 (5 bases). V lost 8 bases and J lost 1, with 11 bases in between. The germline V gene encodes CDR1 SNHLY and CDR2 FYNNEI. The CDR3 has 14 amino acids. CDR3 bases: TGTGCCAGCGGGGCGGAGCAGAACACCGGGGAGCTGTTTTTT. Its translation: CASGAEQNTGELFF.

Here the CDR3 DNA reads TGTGCCAGCAGCTTCAGGGCAGAAGGCTATGGCTACACCTTC. It is translated as CASSFRAEGYGYTF. V usage is TRBV7-2 and J usage is TRBJ1-2; weak D call: TRBD1 (5 bases). Per the germline V gene, CDR1 is SGHTA and CDR2 is FQGNSA. The CDR3 totals 14 residues. The V end lost 3 bases, the J end lost 4 bases, and 12 bases lay between the germline ends.

Here the CDR3 DNA reads TGTGCCAGCTCACCGCCGGCGGGAGCAGCCTACGAGCAGTACTTC. It is translated as CASSPPAGAAYEQYF. The V gene is TRBV18, the J gene TRBJ2-7, with 7 bases matching TRBD2. This CDR3 is built from 15 residues. Looked up from germline, CDR1 is KGHSH and CDR2 is LQKENI. With 3 bases clipped from V and 2 bases from J, the junction kept 7 bases outside the gene matches.

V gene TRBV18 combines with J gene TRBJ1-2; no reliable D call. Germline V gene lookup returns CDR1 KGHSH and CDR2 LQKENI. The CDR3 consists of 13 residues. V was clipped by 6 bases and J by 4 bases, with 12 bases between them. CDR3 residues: CASSRDKVYGYTF. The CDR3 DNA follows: TGTGCCAGCTCCCGCGACAAGGTCTATGGCTACACCTTC.

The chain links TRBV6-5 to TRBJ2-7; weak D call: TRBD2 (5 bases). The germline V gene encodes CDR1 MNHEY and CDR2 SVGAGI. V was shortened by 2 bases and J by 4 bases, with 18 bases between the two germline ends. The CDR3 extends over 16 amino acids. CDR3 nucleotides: TGTGCCAGCAGTTACGAGTCATCAGCGGTTTCATACGAGCAGTACTTC. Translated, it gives CASSYESSAVSYEQYF.

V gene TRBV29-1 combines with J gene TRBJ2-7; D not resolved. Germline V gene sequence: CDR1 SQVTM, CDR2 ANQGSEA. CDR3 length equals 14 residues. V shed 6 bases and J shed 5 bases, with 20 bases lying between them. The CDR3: CSVALNPYLNEQYF. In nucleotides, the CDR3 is TGCAGCGTCGCACTCAATCCCTACCTAAACGAGCAGTACTTC.

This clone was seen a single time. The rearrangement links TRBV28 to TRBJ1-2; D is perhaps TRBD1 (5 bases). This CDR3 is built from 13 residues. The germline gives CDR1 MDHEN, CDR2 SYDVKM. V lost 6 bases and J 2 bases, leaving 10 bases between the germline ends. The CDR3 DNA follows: TGTGCCAGCAGACAGGACCTCAACTATGGCTACACCTTC. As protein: CASRQDLNYGYTF.

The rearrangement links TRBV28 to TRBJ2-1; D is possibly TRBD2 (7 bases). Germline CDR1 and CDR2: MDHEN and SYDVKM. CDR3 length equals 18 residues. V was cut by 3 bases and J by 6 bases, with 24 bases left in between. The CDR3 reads CASSFRGPGGRKTNEQFF. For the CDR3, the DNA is TGTGCCAGCAGTTTTCGGGGGCCCGGGGGGCGAAAGACCAATGAGCAGTTCTTC.

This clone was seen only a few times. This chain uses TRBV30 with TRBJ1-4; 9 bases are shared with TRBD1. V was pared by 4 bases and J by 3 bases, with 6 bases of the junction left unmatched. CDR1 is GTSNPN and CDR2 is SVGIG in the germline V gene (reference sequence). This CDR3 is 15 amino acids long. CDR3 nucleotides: TGTGCCTGGACTCGACAGGGGGGGTCTAATGAAAAACTGTTTTTT. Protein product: CAWTRQGGSNEKLFF.

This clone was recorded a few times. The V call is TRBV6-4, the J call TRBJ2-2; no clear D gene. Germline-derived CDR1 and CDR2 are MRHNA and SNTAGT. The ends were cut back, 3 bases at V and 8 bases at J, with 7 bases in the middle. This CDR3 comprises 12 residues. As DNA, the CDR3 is TGTGCCAGCAGTGAGGGCGAAGGGGAGCTGTTTTTT. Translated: CASSEGEGELFF.